The 26 T cell receptor beta chains presented below share a single source sample, sequenced in a study of control samples from healthy donors and cancer patients. Here immunoSEQ multiplex PCR was the method, and the copy in TCRdb shows in-frame clones only, minus some. The repertoire holds hundreds of thousands of clones, with 75% to 95% as singletons. The sample was PBMCs. These receptors all come from a man between 35 and 55 years old with head and neck cancer.

The chain employs TRBV19 and TRBJ2-5; D is tentatively TRBD1 or TRBD2 (6 bases each). Trimming removed 5 bases at V and 4 bases at J, with 14 bases between. The germline V gene encodes CDR1 LNHDA and CDR2 SQIVND (reference sequence). This CDR3 has 14 residues. The CDR3 sequence is CASSSTGAIETQYF. The CDR3 DNA reads as TGTGCCAGTAGTTCGACGGGGGCAATAGAGACCCAGTACTTC.

This clone was detected once. The chain joins TRBV7-9 to TRBJ1-2; no firm D call. The CDR3 spans 13 residues. The V gene lost 5 bases and the J gene lost 4 bases, with 11 bases spanning the gap. The V gene's germline CDR1 is SEHNR and CDR2 FQNEAQ (reference sequence). CDR3: CASSPDGFYGYTF. DNA of the CDR3: TGTGCCAGCAGCCCGGACGGATTCTATGGCTACACCTTC.

V and J are TRBV30 and TRBJ1-1, with a possible D match to TRBD1 (5 bases). Between the trimmed V and J ends, which lost 5 bases and 4 bases, there was a span of 11 bases. The CDR3 covers 12 residues. In germline, CDR1 is GTSNPN, CDR2 SVGIG (reference sequence). In DNA, the CDR3 is TGTGCCTGGGTGGGGGAAACCACTGAAGCTTTCTTT. Translated: CAWVGETTEAFF.

The chain joins TRBV2 to TRBJ2-2; either TRBD1 or TRBD2 may supply D (6 bases each). Trimming left V 5 bases short and J 7 bases short, with 32 bases between. CDR3 length: 20 amino acids. Germline CDR1 reads SNHLY; CDR2 reads FYNNEI. Here the CDR3 reads CASSYTTGTLKLEFFGELFF. Here the CDR3 DNA reads TGTGCCAGCAGTTATACTACAGGGACTCTCAAATTAGAATTCTTCGGGGAGCTGTTTTTT.

The chain couples TRBV6-7 to TRBJ1-2; D perhaps matches TRBD1 (5 bases). TRBV6-7 qualifies as an ORF whose function is uncertain. The CDR3 runs 13 residues. The V end lost 6 bases, the J end lost 4 bases, and 12 bases lay between the germline ends. As DNA, the CDR3 is TGTGCCAGCAGCCCGACAGTTCCCTATGGCTACACCTTC. Protein: CASSPTVPYGYTF.

The CDR3 sequence is CASSPTGTSPVRPQHF. The CDR3 bases are TGTGCCAGTAGTCCGACCGGGACATCCCCGGTGCGGCCCCAGCATTTT. V is TRBV19 and J is TRBJ1-5; a possible D gene is TRBD1 (6 bases). Germline V lookup: CDR1 LNHDA, CDR2 SQIVND (reference sequence). Trimming stripped 5 bases from V and 9 bases from J, with 23 bases between. This CDR3 region has 16 residues.

The chain employs TRBV10-3 and TRBJ2-3, with a weak D call TRBD1 (7 bases). The CDR3 loop spans 14 amino acids. Trimming cost V 6 bases and J 2 bases, with 12 bases left between them. CDR1 is ENHRY and CDR2 is SYGVKD in the germline V gene. The CDR3 spells CAIRGGQSTDTQYF. For the CDR3, the DNA is TGTGCCATCAGGGGGGGACAGTCCACAGATACGCAGTATTTT.

This chain connects TRBV5-6 to TRBJ2-7, with TRBD2 matching 15 bases. Trimming at V came to 5 bases and at J to 7 bases, leaving 7 bases not matched to a gene. Germline V CDR1 and CDR2: SGHDT, YYEEEE. The CDR3 totals 15 residues. CDR3 DNA: TGTGCCAGCAGTTGGGGACTAGCGGGAGGTGGGGAGCAGTACTTC. Translating gives CASSWGLAGGGEQYF. The full variable domain, completed using reference TRBV5-6 and TRBJ2-7, is DAGVTQSPTHLIKTRGQQVTLRCSPKSGHDTVSWYQQALGQGPQFIFQYYEEEERQRGNFPDRFSGHQFPNYSSELNVNALLLGDSALYLCASSWGLAGGGEQYFGPGTRLTVT.

This chain links TRBV18 with TRBJ1-2, with 9 positions matching TRBD1. V dropped 0 bases and J dropped 5; count of bases not matched to a gene: 4. This CDR3 spans 15 amino acids. The germline V gene encodes CDR1 KGHSH and CDR2 LQKENI. The CDR3 coding sequence is TGTGCCAGCTCACCACCGGACAGGGGATGGTATGGCTACACCTTC. This gives the protein CASSPPDRGWYGYTF.

The chain links TRBV5-4 to TRBJ2-5; D gene uncertain. The germline gives CDR1 SGHNT, CDR2 YYREEE (reference sequence). Trimming cost V 0 bases and J 5 bases, with 8 bases left between them. This CDR3 region has 13 residues. The CDR3 DNA is TGTGCCAGCAGCTTGGTCGCCGCTGAGACCCAGTACTTC. This translates into CASSLVAAETQYF.

This rearrangement joins TRBV9 to TRBJ2-7; a possible D gene is TRBD1 (6 bases). The V end was cut by 0 bases, the J end by 4 bases, with 11 bases between. The CDR3 loop spans 14 amino acids. Germline lookup yields CDR1 SGDLS and CDR2 YYNGEE. The CDR3 DNA sequence: TGTGCCAGCAGCGTAGCTTCAGGGGTGTACGAGCAGTACTTC. Protein product: CASSVASGVYEQYF. Full variable domain (rest looked up from reference TRBV9 and TRBJ2-7): DSGVTQTPKHLITATGQRVTLRCSPRSGDLSVYWYQQSLDQGLQFLIQYYNGEERAKGNILERFSAQQFPDLHSELNLSSLELGDSALYFCASSVASGVYEQYFGPGTRLTVT.

The chain has TRBV4-1 and TRBJ2-7; 7 nucleotides line up with TRBD2. Germline loops: CDR1 MGHRA, CDR2 YSYEKL. The CDR3 length is 15 residues. Trimming removed 2 bases from V and 5 bases from J; junction bases left unmatched: 9. CDR3 sequence: CASSQRTSKGDEQYF. Here the CDR3 DNA reads TGCGCCAGCAGCCAAAGGACTAGTAAGGGCGACGAGCAGTACTTC.

This clone was observed once. The chain is built from TRBV4-2 and TRBJ2-5; TRBD1 might be the D (6 bases). With 4 bases removed from V and 5 bases from J, the gap between germline ends came to 23 bases. The CDR3 has 17 amino acids. The germline V gene encodes CDR1 LGHNA and CDR2 YNFKEQ. CDR3 coding DNA: TGTGCCAGCAGCCCGGATGGTCTAGCAGGGGTTGGGGAGACCCAGTACTTC. It translates to CASSPDGLAGVGETQYF.

This chain joins TRBV30 and TRBJ2-3, with TRBD2 identical over 14 bases. CDR1 and CDR2 (germline): GTSNPN, SVGIG (reference sequence). Trimming removed 2 bases from V and 4 bases from J; junction bases left unmatched: 5. The CDR3 sequence is 16 residues long. CDR3 in DNA: TGTGCCTGGAGTCCTAAGACTAGCGGGGGGGCAGATACGCAGTATTTT. It codes for CAWSPKTSGGADTQYF. The variable domain in full, completed from reference TRBV30 and TRBJ2-3, reads SQTIHQWPATLVQPVGSPLSLECTVEGTSNPNLYWYRQAAGRGLQLLFYSVGIGQISSEVPQNLSASRPQDRQFILSSKKLLLSDSGFYLCAWSPKTSGGADTQYFGPGTRLTVL.

The V gene is TRBV20-1, the J gene TRBJ1-1; D unclear. The V end was cut by 6 bases, the J end by 1 base, with 12 bases between. The CDR3 runs 13 residues. The germline V gene encodes CDR1 DFQATT and CDR2 SNEGSKA (reference sequence). In DNA, the CDR3 is TGCAGTGCCAGTAATGCCCAGAACACTGAAGCTTTCTTT. Its translation: CSASNAQNTEAFF.

The rearrangement joins TRBV28 to TRBJ1-6; 7 bases line up with TRBD1. V gave up 3 bases and J gave up 7 bases; unmatched junction bases: 6. This CDR3 has 15 amino acids. The germline V gene encodes CDR1 MDHEN and CDR2 SYDVKM. CDR3 sequence reads: CASSLPGTANSPLHF. CDR3 nucleotides: TGTGCCAGCAGTTTGCCCGGGACAGCAAATTCACCCCTCCACTTT.

The rearrangement joins TRBV19 to TRBJ2-3, with a possible D match to TRBD2 (6 bases). Per germline, CDR1 LNHDA and CDR2 SQIVND (reference sequence). This CDR3 has 15 residues. The CDR3 here is CASKGGGQGTDTQYF. DNA for the CDR3: TGTGCTTCTAAGGGAGGTGGGCAGGGCACAGATACGCAGTATTTT.

Here the CDR3 reads CASSLRRGLGEQFF. The CDR3 DNA reads TGTGCCAGCAGCCTACGCAGGGGGCTAGGTGAGCAGTTCTTC. The chain employs TRBV6-4 and TRBJ2-1; TRBD1 matches 8 bases. The CDR3 spans 14 residues. Trimming cost V 6 bases and J 9 bases; bases outside gene matches: 10. Germline V CDR1 and CDR2: MRHNA, SNTAGT.

The rearrangement links TRBV14 to TRBJ2-1, with TRBD2 matching 16 bases. After removal of 4 bases from V and 9 bases from J, the junction contained 12 bases not matched to a gene. The CDR3 is made up of 18 amino acids. CDR1 is SGHDN and CDR2 is FVKESK in the germline V gene. Here the CDR3 reads CASSPGTSGRAGGAEQFF. The CDR3 nucleotides read TGTGCCAGCAGCCCCGGGACTAGCGGGAGGGCCGGAGGGGCTGAGCAGTTCTTC.

As for this clone: The same CDR3 can be traced to other DNA sequences in this sample. This chain links TRBV28 with TRBJ2-6; D gene uncertain. The V gene's germline CDR1 is MDHEN and CDR2 SYDVKM. V dropped 2 bases and J dropped 2 bases, with 4 bases sitting between them. This CDR3 spans 14 amino acids. The CDR3 protein is CASSLRAGANVLTF. For the CDR3, the DNA is TGTGCCAGCAGTTTACGGGCTGGGGCCAACGTCCTGACTTTC. The complete variable domain, with remaining parts taken from reference TRBV28 and TRBJ2-6, reads DVKVTQSSRYLVKRTGEKVFLECVQDMDHENMFWYRQDPGLGLRLIYFSYDVKMKEKGDIPEGYSVSREKKERFSLILESASTNQTSMYLCASSLRAGANVLTFGAGSRLTVL.

The CDR3, as DNA: TGTGCCAGTAGTACCTTAGCGGGGGAGTTATTCTACGAGCAGTACTTC. Its translation: CASSTLAGELFYEQYF. The genes are TRBV19 and TRBJ2-7; 9 bases line up with TRBD2. This CDR3 spans 16 amino acids. Germline assignment: CDR1 LNHDA and CDR2 SQIVND (reference sequence). V gave up 4 bases and J gave up 3 bases; unmatched junction bases: 10.

V and J are TRBV12-5 and TRBJ1-1, with 8 bases lining up with TRBD1. CDR3 length: 12 residues. Germline V CDR1 and CDR2: LGHNT, FRNRAP. The junction had 10 bases not matched to a gene; V was cut back by 10 bases and J by 9 bases. The CDR3 is CATTPDRGKAFF. The CDR3 nucleotides read TGTGCTACCACTCCCGACAGGGGAAAAGCTTTCTTT.

About this clone: One end of the junction fails to match germline, which may point to a read error. Here the CDR3 DNA reads TGTGCCAGCAGCTTTTCACCCTATGAGCAGTACTTC. Translation gives CASSFSPYEQYF. The chain uses TRBV7-8 and TRBJ2-7; D is unresolved. The CDR3 consists of 12 residues. Germline V gives CDR1 SGHVS, CDR2 FQNEAQ.

This clone was seen a few times. This chain links TRBV7-2 with TRBJ1-1; possible D gene TRBD1, 6 bases. Trimming took off 5 bases at V and 0 bases at J, with 10 bases between the two ends. This CDR3 has 14 residues. Germline V gene data show CDR1 as SGHTA and CDR2 as FQGNSA. CDR3 protein: CASSVDRMNTEAFF. CDR3 sequence (DNA): TGTGCCAGCAGCGTGGACAGAATGAACACTGAAGCTTTCTTT.

The chain links TRBV5-1 to TRBJ1-3; tentative D call: TRBD1 (5 bases). The V gene's germline CDR1 is SGHRS and CDR2 YFSETQ. This CDR3 spans 13 amino acids. V gave up 5 bases and J gave up 2 bases, with 8 bases separating them. The CDR3 sequence is CASRLGAGNTIYF. The CDR3 DNA reads TGCGCCAGCAGGTTAGGGGCTGGAAACACCATATATTTT.

This clone came up a few times. The chain has TRBV12-3 or TRBV12-4 and TRBJ2-1; 8 bases match TRBD1. The CDR3 runs 12 residues. V lost 7 bases to trimming and J lost 8 bases; unmatched junction nucleotides: 4. CDR3 loop: CASTQGADEQFF. In DNA, the CDR3 is TGTGCCAGCACCCAGGGGGCCGATGAGCAGTTCTTC.